These T cell receptor beta chains were read from a single sample in a study of T-cell memory formation after mild COVID-19. TCRdb passed the 5' RACE reads through MiXCR, listing each CDR3 protein once. The sample has 200,000 to 250,000 distinct CDR3 sequences, around 15% seen once. Sequenced material: PBMCs or a T cell subset sorted from them (not recorded which). The source is a man between 18 and 29 years old who had mild COVID-19 (a few samples of this study predate the infection). Cell type and time point are not known. CDR3s include the opening cysteine and the closing phenylalanine or tryptophan. A D gene is named only where the DNA matches it firmly. Size is stated for part of the rows, as once, few or many counts, or as a class when the clone is expanded.

few,TRBD2,TRBJ2-1,TRBV2,TGTGCCAGCAGTGATAGGACTAGCGGGGGGAATGAGCAGTTCTTC,CASSDRTSGGNEQFF
-,-,TRBJ1-1,TRBV7-8,TGTGCCAGCACCCTCAGGGGCCTGAACACTGAAGCTTTCTTT,CASTLRGLNTEAFF
-,-,TRBJ2-1,TRBV5-1,TGCGCCAGCAGCCTACCTAGCGCCAGCTCCTACAATGAGCAGTTCTTC,CASSLPSASSYNEQFF
few,-,TRBJ1-1,TRBV6-2/TRBV6-3,TGTGCCAGCAGTTACCTGGGGCGGAACACTGAAGCTTTCTTT,CASSYLGRNTEAFF
-,-,TRBJ2-7,TRBV30,TGTGCCTGCCCGGGGACAACAAACTACGAGCAGTACTTC,CACPGTTNYEQYF
few,-,TRBJ2-5,TRBV7-2,TGTGCCAGCAGCTTAACACGGGCGGCGGAGACCCAGTACTTC,CASSLTRAAETQYF
few,TRBD1,TRBJ1-1,TRBV18,TGTGCCAGCTCCGTGGACAGGGAAACTGAAGCTTTCTTT,CASSVDRETEAFF
once,-,TRBJ1-1,TRBV3-2,TGTGCCAGCAGCCAAGAGCGAACCCCAGGGGGCTCTAGAGGGATGTACACTGAAGCTTTCTTT,CASSQERTPGGSRGMYTEAFF
-,TRBD1,TRBJ1-4,TRBV3-1,TGTGCCAGCAGCCAAGGGGACAGGGTATCCAAACTGTTTTTT,CASSQGDRVSKLFF
many,-,TRBJ1-5,TRBV28,TGTGCCAGCAGTTTGGGTGGGCCGAATCAGCCCCAGCATTTT,CASSLGGPNQPQHF
few,-,TRBJ1-5,TRBV20-1,TGCAGTGCTAGAGTTCGGGCAGCTAATCAGCCCCAGCATTTT,CSARVRAANQPQHF
-,-,TRBJ2-1,TRBV11-2,TGTGCCAGCAGCTTAGATCAGTGGGGCCACAATGAGCAGTTCTTC,CASSLDQWGHNEQFF
-,-,TRBJ2-5,TRBV11-3,TGTGCCAGCAGCTTAGGAGGTGCGGGGGCCGTGTACCAAGAGACCCAGTACTTC,CASSLGGAGAVYQETQYF
once,TRBD2,TRBJ2-1,TRBV12-3/TRBV12-4,TGTGCCAGCAGTTTTTGGCTAGCGGGAAACAATGAGCAGTTCTTC,CASSFWLAGNNEQFF
-,TRBD2,TRBJ2-3,TRBV9,TGTGCCAGCAGCGTGTGGCGTGGGAGGGACACAGATACGCAGTATTTT,CASSVWRGRDTDTQYF
few,-,TRBJ2-2,TRBV4-3,TGCGCCAGCAGCCAAGATGTGAGGTCGTACACCGGGGAGCTGTTTTTT,CASSQDVRSYTGELFF
few,-,TRBJ1-4,TRBV19,TGTGCCAGTAGGACGTCGCGGCAGAGAAGTGAAAAACTGTTTTTT,CASRTSRQRSEKLFF
-,TRBD2,TRBJ2-5,TRBV20-1,TGCAGTGCTATCTCGACTAGCGGGGCGCAAGAGACCCAGTACTTC,CSAISTSGAQETQYF
once,-,TRBJ1-4,TRBV6-2/TRBV6-3,TGTGCCAGCAGCGACAGCTCTGAAAAACTGTTTTTT,CASSDSSEKLFF
-,-,TRBJ2-6,TRBV5-1,TGCGCCAGCAGCTTGGGGGCCGGCTCTGGGGCCAACGTCCTGACTTTC,CASSLGAGSGANVLTF